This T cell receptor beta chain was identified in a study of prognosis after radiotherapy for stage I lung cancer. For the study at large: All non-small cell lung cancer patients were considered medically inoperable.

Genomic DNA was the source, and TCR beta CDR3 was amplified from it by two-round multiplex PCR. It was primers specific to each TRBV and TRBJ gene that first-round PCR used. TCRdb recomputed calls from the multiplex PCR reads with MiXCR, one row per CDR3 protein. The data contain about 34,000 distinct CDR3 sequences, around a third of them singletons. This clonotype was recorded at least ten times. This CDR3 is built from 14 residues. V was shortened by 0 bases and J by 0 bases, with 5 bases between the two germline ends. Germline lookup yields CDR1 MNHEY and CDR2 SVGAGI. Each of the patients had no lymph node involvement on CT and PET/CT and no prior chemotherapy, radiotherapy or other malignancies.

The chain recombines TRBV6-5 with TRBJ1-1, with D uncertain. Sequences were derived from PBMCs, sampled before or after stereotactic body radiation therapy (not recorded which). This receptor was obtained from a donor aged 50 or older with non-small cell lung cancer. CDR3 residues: CASSYSSVNTEAFF. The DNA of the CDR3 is TGTGCCAGCAGTTACTCTTCGGTGAACACTGAAGCTTTCTTT.